This T cell receptor (beta chain) was obtained from a study of blood T cell repertoires in COVID-19. The V gene's germline CDR1 is ENHRY and CDR2 SYGVKD. The CDR3 length is 14 residues. V lost 0 bases and J 1 base, leaving 6 bases between the germline ends. Original processing notes: Counts of nucleated cells, estimated from reference gene primer amplification, were obtained. Clones were read by immunoSEQ multiplex PCR, and TCRdb kept only the in-frame ones, dropping some. V and J calls and clone size follow that table, whereas D and trimming were derived from the DNA. The profile shows about 240,000 clones, approximately 80% of them singletons.

V gene TRBV10-3 combines with J gene TRBJ1-2; D unresolved. Sample: peripheral blood. This sequence was found in an elderly woman with acute or convalescent COVID-19. The CDR3 DNA reads TGTGCCATCAGTGAGTCCGGACTTAACTATGGCTACACCTTC. Its translation is CAISESGLNYGYTF.